This T cell receptor beta chain is from a study of blood T cell repertoires in COVID-19. About the study: The samples span acute and convalescent COVID-19 from the United States, Italy and Spain.

The CDR3 spans 13 residues. The sample holds one count of this clone. In the original analysis: Researchers report that nucleated cell counts were estimated from reference gene primer amplification. Assay: immunoSEQ multiplex PCR; the TCRdb copy retains only in-frame clones and omits some. V and J calls plus clone size are reproduced from that table; the DNA served to infer D and trimming. Of roughly 100,000 clones detected, 89% appear once; the ten largest clones hold 3.5% to 4%. The chain recombines TRBV21-1 with TRBJ2-1; the table names TRBD1, a call not compared with the DNA. TRBV21-1 is listed as a pseudogene. This receptor was taken from a woman in her fifties or sixties with acute or convalescent COVID-19. Material: peripheral blood. The CDR3 nucleotides are TGTGCCAGCTCCCAAGGGGGCGCTTCCGAGCAGTTCTTC. Translation gives CASSQGGASEQFF.